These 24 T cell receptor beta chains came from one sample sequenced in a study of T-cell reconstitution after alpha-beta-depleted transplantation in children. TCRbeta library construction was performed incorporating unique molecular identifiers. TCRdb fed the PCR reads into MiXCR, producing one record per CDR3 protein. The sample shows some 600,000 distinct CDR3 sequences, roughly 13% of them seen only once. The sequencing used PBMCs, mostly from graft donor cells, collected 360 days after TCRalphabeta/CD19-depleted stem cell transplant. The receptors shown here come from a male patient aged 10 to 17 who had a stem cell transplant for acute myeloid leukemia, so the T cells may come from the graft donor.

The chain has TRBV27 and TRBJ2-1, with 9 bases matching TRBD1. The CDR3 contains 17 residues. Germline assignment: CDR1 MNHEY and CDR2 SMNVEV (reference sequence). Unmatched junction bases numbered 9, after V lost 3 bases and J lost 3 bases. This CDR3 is CASSLGPTGGLYNEQFF. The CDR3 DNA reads TGTGCCAGCAGTTTGGGCCCAACAGGGGGCCTCTACAATGAGCAGTTCTTC.

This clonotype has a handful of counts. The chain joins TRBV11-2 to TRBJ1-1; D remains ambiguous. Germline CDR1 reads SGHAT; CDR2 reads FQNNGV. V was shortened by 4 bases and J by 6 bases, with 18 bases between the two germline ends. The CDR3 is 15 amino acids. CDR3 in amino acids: CASSSLRSRLPEAFF. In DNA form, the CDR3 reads TGTGCCAGCAGCTCCCTTCGGTCCCGTCTCCCTGAAGCTTTCTTT.

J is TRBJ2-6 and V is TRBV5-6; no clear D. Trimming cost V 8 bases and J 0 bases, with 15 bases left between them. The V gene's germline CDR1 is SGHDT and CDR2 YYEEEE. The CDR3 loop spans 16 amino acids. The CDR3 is CASELGRFSGANVLTF. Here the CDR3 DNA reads TGTGCCAGTGAGCTGGGAAGGTTCTCTGGGGCCAACGTCCTGACTTTC.

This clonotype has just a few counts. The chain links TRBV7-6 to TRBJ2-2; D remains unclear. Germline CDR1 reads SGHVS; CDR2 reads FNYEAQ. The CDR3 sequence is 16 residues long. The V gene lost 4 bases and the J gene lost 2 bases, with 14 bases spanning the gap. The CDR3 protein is CASSSTNGRNTGELFF. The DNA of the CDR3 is TGTGCCAGCAGCTCGACGAACGGCAGAAACACCGGGGAGCTGTTTTTT.

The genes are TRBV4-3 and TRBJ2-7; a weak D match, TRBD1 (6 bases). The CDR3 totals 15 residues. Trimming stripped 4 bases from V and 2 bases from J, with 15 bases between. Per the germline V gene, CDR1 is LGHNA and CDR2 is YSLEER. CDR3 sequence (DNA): TGCGCCAGCAGCCCAGCCCGGACAGTTCCCTACGAGCAGTACTTC. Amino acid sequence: CASSPARTVPYEQYF.

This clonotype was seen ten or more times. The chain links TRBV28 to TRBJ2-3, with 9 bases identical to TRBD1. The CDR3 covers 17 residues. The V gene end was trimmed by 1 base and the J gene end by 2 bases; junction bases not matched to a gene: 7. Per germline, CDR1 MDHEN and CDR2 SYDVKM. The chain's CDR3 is CASSLYVRQGDTDTQYF. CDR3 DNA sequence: TGTGCCAGCAGTTTATATGTACGACAGGGGGACACAGATACGCAGTATTTT.

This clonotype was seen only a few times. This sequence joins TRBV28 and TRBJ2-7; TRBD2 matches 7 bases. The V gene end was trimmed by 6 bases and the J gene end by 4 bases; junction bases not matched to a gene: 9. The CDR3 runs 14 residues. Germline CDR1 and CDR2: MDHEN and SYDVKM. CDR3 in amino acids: CASRPAGGSYEQYF. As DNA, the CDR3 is TGTGCCAGCAGACCCGCTGGCGGGAGTTACGAGCAGTACTTC.

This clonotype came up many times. The CDR3 sequence: CASSKVTGHFYNEQFF. As DNA, the CDR3 is TGTGCCAGCAGCAAAGTTACGGGACACTTCTACAATGAGCAGTTCTTC. This chain connects TRBV21-1 to TRBJ2-1; TRBD1, as called in the table, went unchecked against the DNA. TRBV21-1 is given as a pseudogene. The CDR3 sequence is 16 residues long.

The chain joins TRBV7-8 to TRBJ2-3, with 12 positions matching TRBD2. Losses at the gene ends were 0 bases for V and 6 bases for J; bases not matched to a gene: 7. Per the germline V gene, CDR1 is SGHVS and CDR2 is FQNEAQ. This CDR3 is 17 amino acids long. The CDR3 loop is CASSLAQTSGSWDTQYF. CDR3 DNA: TGTGCCAGCAGCTTAGCGCAGACTAGCGGGAGTTGGGATACGCAGTATTTT.

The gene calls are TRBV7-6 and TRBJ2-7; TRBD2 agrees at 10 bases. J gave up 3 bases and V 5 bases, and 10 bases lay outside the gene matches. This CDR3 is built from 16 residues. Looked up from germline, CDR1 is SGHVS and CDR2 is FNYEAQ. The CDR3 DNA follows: TGTGCCAGCAGCCGGCGGGTAGCGGGGGGCCTCTACGAGCAGTACTTC. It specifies CASSRRVAGGLYEQYF.

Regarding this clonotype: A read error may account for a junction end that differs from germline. CDR3 sequence: CASSFLPTGNSSF. The CDR3 nucleotides are TGTGCCAGCAGCTTCCTCCCGACAGGCAATAGTAGCTTC. The chain couples TRBV7-3 to TRBJ1-2, with D possibly matching TRBD1 (6 bases). There are 13 residues in the CDR3. Germline V gene sequence: CDR1 SGHTA, CDR2 FQGTGA.

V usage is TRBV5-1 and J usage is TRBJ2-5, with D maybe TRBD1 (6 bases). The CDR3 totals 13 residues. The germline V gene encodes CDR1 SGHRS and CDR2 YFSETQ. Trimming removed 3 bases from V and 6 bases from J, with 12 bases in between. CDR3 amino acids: CASSYDRLKTQYF. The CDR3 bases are TGCGCCAGCAGCTACGACAGGCTAAAGACCCAGTACTTC. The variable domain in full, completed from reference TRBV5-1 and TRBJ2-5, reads KAGVTQTPRYLIKTRGQQVTLSCSPISGHRSVSWYQQTPGQGLQFLFEYFSETQRNKGNFPGRFSGRQFSNSRSEMNVSTLELGDSALYLCASSYDRLKTQYFGPGTRLLVL.

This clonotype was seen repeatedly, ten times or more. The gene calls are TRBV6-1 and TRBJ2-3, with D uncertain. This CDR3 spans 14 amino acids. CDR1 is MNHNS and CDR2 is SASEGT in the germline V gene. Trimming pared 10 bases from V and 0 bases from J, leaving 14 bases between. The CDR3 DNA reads TGTGCCACCCAAACGGAGACTAGCACAGATACGCAGTATTTT. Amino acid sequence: CATQTETSTDTQYF.

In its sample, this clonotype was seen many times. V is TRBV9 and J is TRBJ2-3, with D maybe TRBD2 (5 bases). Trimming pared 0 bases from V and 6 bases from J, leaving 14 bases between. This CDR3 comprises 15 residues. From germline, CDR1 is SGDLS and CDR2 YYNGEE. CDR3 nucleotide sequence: TGTGCCAGCAGCGTAGGAGGAGAGGGTCGCGATACGCAGTATTTT. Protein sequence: CASSVGGEGRDTQYF.

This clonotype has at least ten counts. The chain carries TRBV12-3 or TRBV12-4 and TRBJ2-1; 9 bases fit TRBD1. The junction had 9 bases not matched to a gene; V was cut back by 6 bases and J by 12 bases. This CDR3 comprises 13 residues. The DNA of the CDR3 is TGTGCCAGCAGAACCGACAGGGGGGGGGGGCAGTTCTTC. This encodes CASRTDRGGGQFF.

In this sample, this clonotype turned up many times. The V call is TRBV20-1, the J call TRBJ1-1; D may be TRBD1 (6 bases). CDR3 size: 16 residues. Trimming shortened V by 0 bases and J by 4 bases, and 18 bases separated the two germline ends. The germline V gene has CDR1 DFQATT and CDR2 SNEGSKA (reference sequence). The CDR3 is CSARESPGAWGTEAFF. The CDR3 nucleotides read TGCAGTGCTAGAGAGTCGCCAGGGGCCTGGGGCACTGAAGCTTTCTTT.

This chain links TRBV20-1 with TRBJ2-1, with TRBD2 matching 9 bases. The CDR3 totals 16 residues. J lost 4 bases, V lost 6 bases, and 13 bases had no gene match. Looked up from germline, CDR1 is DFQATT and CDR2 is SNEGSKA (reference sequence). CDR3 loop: CSAPGARREGYNEQFF. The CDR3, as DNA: TGCAGTGCCCCGGGGGCAAGGCGGGAGGGATACAATGAGCAGTTCTTC.

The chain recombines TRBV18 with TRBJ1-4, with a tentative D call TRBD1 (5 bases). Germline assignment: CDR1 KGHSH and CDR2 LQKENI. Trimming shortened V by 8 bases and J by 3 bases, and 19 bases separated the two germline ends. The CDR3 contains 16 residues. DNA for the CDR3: TGTGCCAGCACCAGATCTACCGGGGCCTCTAATGAAAAACTGTTTTTT. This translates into CASTRSTGASNEKLFF.

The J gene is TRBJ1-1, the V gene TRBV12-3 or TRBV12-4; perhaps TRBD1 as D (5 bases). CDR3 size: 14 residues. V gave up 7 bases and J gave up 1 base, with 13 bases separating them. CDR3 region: CASIYLTANTEAFF. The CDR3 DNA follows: TGTGCCAGCATCTACTTGACAGCGAACACTGAAGCTTTCTTT.

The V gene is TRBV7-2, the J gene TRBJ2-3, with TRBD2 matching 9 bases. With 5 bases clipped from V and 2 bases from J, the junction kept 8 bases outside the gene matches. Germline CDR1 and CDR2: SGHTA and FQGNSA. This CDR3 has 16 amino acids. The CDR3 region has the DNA TGTGCCAGCAGCCAGACTAGCGGAGGGACCACAGATACGCAGTATTTT. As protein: CASSQTSGGTTDTQYF.

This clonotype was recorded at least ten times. The CDR3 DNA is TGCAGTGCTAGGACTAGCGGGAGTTACATTCAGTACTTC. Protein product: CSARTSGSYIQYF. The gene calls are TRBV20-1 and TRBJ2-4; 12 positions agree with TRBD2. CDR1 is DFQATT, CDR2 SNEGSKA, per germline (reference sequence). The V segment lost 3 bases and the J segment 8 bases; nucleotides outside the gene matches: 2. The CDR3 length is 13 residues.

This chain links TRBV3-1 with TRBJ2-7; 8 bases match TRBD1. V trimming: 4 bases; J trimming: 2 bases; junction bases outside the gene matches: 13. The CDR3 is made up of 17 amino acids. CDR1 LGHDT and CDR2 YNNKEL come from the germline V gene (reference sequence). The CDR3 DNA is TGTGCCAGCAGCCGAGCAGGGGGCCCCGGGGAGACCTACGAGCAGTACTTC. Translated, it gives CASSRAGGPGETYEQYF.

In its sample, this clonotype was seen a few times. CDR3 nucleotide sequence: TGCGCCAGCAGCTCTGTGGGTAAGGGGCCCTTCACTGAAGCTTTCTTT. Residues: CASSSVGKGPFTEAFF. The chain links TRBV5-1 to TRBJ1-1; possible D gene TRBD1, 5 bases. CDR3 length: 16 residues. Trimming shortened V by 3 bases and J by 4 bases, and 19 bases separated the two germline ends. Germline V gives CDR1 SGHRS, CDR2 YFSETQ.

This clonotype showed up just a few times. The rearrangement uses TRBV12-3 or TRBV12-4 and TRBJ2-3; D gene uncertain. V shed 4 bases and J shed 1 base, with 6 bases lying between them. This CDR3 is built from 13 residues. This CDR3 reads CASSSTGTDTQYF. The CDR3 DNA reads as TGTGCCAGCAGTTCCACAGGCACAGATACGCAGTATTTT.